This is a list of T cell receptor beta chains from one sample in a study of shared clonotypes between healthy human individuals. The method was immunoSEQ multiplex PCR; TCRdb's version includes in-frame clones alone and lacks a portion of them. In the table there are about 2 million clones, about 95% of which are singletons. Sequencing used naive CD8+ T cells sorted from blood. The source is a man aged 18 to 30 in good health. The CDR3 runs from the conserved cysteine through the conserved F or W. The D gene is left open where the match is weak. The listing skips clone size in some rows; elsewhere it reads once, few, many or a size class.

cdr3_aa: CASSLTGHEKLFF
cdr3_nt: TGTGCCAGCAGTTTAACGGGTCATGAAAAACTGTTTTTT
v_call: TRBV27
d_call: .
cdr3_length: 13
j_call: TRBJ1-4
clone_size: .

cdr3_aa: CASRQLGTGGRNSPLHF
cdr3_nt: TGCGCCAGCAGACAGCTCGGAACAGGGGGCCGAAATTCACCCCTCCACTTT
v_call: TRBV5-1
d_call: TRBD1
cdr3_length: 17
j_call: TRBJ1-6
clone_size: .

cdr3_aa: CATSISRGDTGELFF
cdr3_nt: TGTGCCACCAGCATCTCCAGGGGCGACACCGGGGAGCTGTTTTTT
v_call: TRBV15
d_call: .
cdr3_length: 15
j_call: TRBJ2-2
clone_size: .

cdr3_aa: CASSLLAENTDTQYF
cdr3_nt: TGTGCCAGCAGCTTACTAGCGGAGAACACAGATACGCAGTATTTT
v_call: TRBV5-4
d_call: TRBD2
cdr3_length: 15
j_call: TRBJ2-3
clone_size: .

cdr3_aa: CASSWGQGGDQPQHF
cdr3_nt: TGTGCCAGCAGTTGGGGACAGGGCGGAGATCAGCCCCAGCATTTT
v_call: TRBV27
d_call: TRBD1
cdr3_length: 15
j_call: TRBJ1-5
clone_size: .

cdr3_aa: CASSVSRTADTQYF
cdr3_nt: TGTGCCAGCAGCGTATCCCGGACAGCAGATACGCAGTATTTT
v_call: TRBV9
d_call: .
cdr3_length: 14
j_call: TRBJ2-3
clone_size: .

cdr3_aa: CASSLGTNYLYEQYF
cdr3_nt: TGCGCCAGCAGCTTGGGTACTAACTACCTCTACGAGCAGTACTTC
v_call: TRBV5-1
d_call: .
cdr3_length: 15
j_call: TRBJ2-7
clone_size: .

cdr3_aa: CASSLIGEFTEAFF
cdr3_nt: TGTGCCAGCAGCCTTATTGGGGAGTTCACTGAAGCTTTCTTT
v_call: TRBV5-6
d_call: .
cdr3_length: 14
j_call: TRBJ1-1
clone_size: .

cdr3_aa: CASSLGVSYNEQFF
cdr3_nt: TGTGCCAGCAGCTTGGGTGTCTCCTACAATGAGCAGTTCTTC
v_call: TRBV5-6
d_call: .
cdr3_length: 14
j_call: TRBJ2-1
clone_size: .

cdr3_aa: CASSPRLAGGEQYF
cdr3_nt: TGTGCCAGCAGCCCAAGACTAGCGGGAGGCGAGCAGTACTTC
v_call: TRBV5-6
d_call: TRBD2
cdr3_length: 14
j_call: TRBJ2-7
clone_size: .

cdr3_aa: CASSPSSGGAGEQYF
cdr3_nt: TGTGCCAGCAGTCCGTCTAGCGGGGGGGCAGGGGAGCAGTACTTC
v_call: TRBV28
d_call: TRBD2
cdr3_length: 15
j_call: TRBJ2-7
clone_size: .

cdr3_aa: CASSAGTPEGYSNQPQHF
cdr3_nt: TGTGCCAGCTCCGCCGGGACACCCGAGGGGTATAGCAATCAGCCCCAGCATTTT
v_call: TRBV28
d_call: .
cdr3_length: 18
j_call: TRBJ1-5
clone_size: .

cdr3_aa: CASSLWQGSTDTQYF
cdr3_nt: TGTGCCAGCAGTTTATGGCAGGGGAGCACAGATACGCAGTATTTT
v_call: TRBV27
d_call: .
cdr3_length: 15
j_call: TRBJ2-3
clone_size: once

cdr3_aa: CASSVRRYDNYGYTF
cdr3_nt: TGTGCCAGCAGTGTTCGACGATACGATAACTATGGCTACACCTTC
v_call: TRBV2
d_call: .
cdr3_length: 15
j_call: TRBJ1-2
clone_size: .

cdr3_aa: CASSLTGKEASSYNEQFF
cdr3_nt: TGTGCCAGCAGCTTAACGGGGAAAGAGGCAAGCTCCTACAATGAGCAGTTCTTC
v_call: TRBV7-9
d_call: .
cdr3_length: 18
j_call: TRBJ2-1
clone_size: .

cdr3_aa: CASSYSIDQPQHF
cdr3_nt: TGTGCCAGCAGTTACTCGATCGACCAGCCCCAGCATTTT
v_call: TRBV6-5
d_call: .
cdr3_length: 13
j_call: TRBJ1-5
clone_size: .

cdr3_aa: CASSRFGGGNEQYF
cdr3_nt: TGTGCCAGCAGCCGCTTCGGCGGGGGAAACGAGCAGTACTTC
v_call: TRBV14
d_call: TRBD2
cdr3_length: 14
j_call: TRBJ2-7
clone_size: .

cdr3_aa: CASNLPGTRDGNEQFF
cdr3_nt: TGTGCCAGCAACCTACCTGGGACTAGGGATGGGAATGAGCAGTTCTTC
v_call: TRBV9
d_call: TRBD2
cdr3_length: 16
j_call: TRBJ2-1
clone_size: .

cdr3_aa: CASSLSWSGGFYEQYF
cdr3_nt: TGTGCCAGCAGTTTAAGCTGGTCAGGGGGTTTTTACGAGCAGTACTTC
v_call: TRBV27
d_call: TRBD1
cdr3_length: 16
j_call: TRBJ2-7
clone_size: .

cdr3_aa: CASSPDREGISYEQYF
cdr3_nt: TGTGCCAGCAGCCCGGACAGGGAAGGCATTTCCTACGAGCAGTACTTC
v_call: TRBV5-6
d_call: TRBD1
cdr3_length: 16
j_call: TRBJ2-7
clone_size: .

cdr3_aa: CASSPGSYNEQFF
cdr3_nt: TGTGCCAGCAGCCCGGGATCCTACAATGAGCAGTTCTTC
v_call: TRBV5-8
d_call: .
cdr3_length: 13
j_call: TRBJ2-1
clone_size: .

cdr3_aa: CASSQEQLDQPQHF
cdr3_nt: TGCGCCAGCAGCCAAGAACAGCTCGATCAGCCCCAGCATTTT
v_call: TRBV4-1
d_call: .
cdr3_length: 14
j_call: TRBJ1-5
clone_size: .

cdr3_aa: CASSYSQESPLHF
cdr3_nt: TGTGCCAGCAGTTACTCTCAGGAATCACCCCTCCACTTT
v_call: TRBV6-5
d_call: .
cdr3_length: 13
j_call: TRBJ1-6
clone_size: .

cdr3_aa: CAIPTTGELFF
cdr3_nt: TGTGCCATCCCAACCACCGGGGAGCTGTTTTTT
v_call: TRBV7-8
d_call: .
cdr3_length: 11
j_call: TRBJ2-2
clone_size: .

cdr3_aa: CASSLTPGQGVPTF
cdr3_nt: TGTGCCAGCAGCTTAACCCCGGGACAGGGAGTTCCCACCTTC
v_call: TRBV7-3
d_call: TRBD1
cdr3_length: 14
j_call: TRBJ1-2
clone_size: .

cdr3_aa: CASSLAGQAYEQYF
cdr3_nt: TGTGCCAGCAGCTTAGCGGGCCAAGCCTACGAGCAGTACTTC
v_call: TRBV7-8
d_call: .
cdr3_length: 14
j_call: TRBJ2-7
clone_size: .

cdr3_aa: CASSLPGSGAFF
cdr3_nt: TGTGCCAGCAGCCTGCCTGGTTCGGGGGCTTTCTTT
v_call: TRBV7-9
d_call: .
cdr3_length: 12
j_call: TRBJ1-1
clone_size: .

cdr3_aa: CASSLLADLSTDTQYF
cdr3_nt: TGTGCCAGCAGCTTACTAGCGGATCTAAGCACAGATACGCAGTATTTT
v_call: TRBV5-6
d_call: TRBD2
cdr3_length: 16
j_call: TRBJ2-3
clone_size: .

cdr3_aa: CASSLGFGNEQFF
cdr3_nt: TGTGCCAGCAGCCTGGGGTTTGGCAATGAGCAGTTCTTC
v_call: TRBV5-4
d_call: .
cdr3_length: 13
j_call: TRBJ2-1
clone_size: once

cdr3_aa: CASSHDPGTGNTIYF
cdr3_nt: TGCGCCAGCAGCCACGACCCTGGGACTGGAAACACCATATATTTT
v_call: TRBV4-1
d_call: .
cdr3_length: 15
j_call: TRBJ1-3
clone_size: .

cdr3_aa: CSVRGGSSLELFF
cdr3_nt: TGCAGCGTGCGCGGGGGGTCTTCACTCGAGCTGTTTTTT
v_call: TRBV29-1
d_call: TRBD2
cdr3_length: 13
j_call: TRBJ2-2
clone_size: .

cdr3_aa: CASRLLPGQSDSNQPQHF
cdr3_nt: TGTGCCAGTAGGCTCCTCCCGGGACAGAGTGATAGCAATCAGCCCCAGCATTTT
v_call: TRBV19
d_call: TRBD1
cdr3_length: 18
j_call: TRBJ1-5
clone_size: once

cdr3_aa: CATSGAMNTEAFF
cdr3_nt: TGTGCCACCTCAGGGGCCATGAACACTGAAGCTTTCTTT
v_call: TRBV19
d_call: .
cdr3_length: 13
j_call: TRBJ1-1
clone_size: .

cdr3_aa: CASSPLGGDYNEQFF
cdr3_nt: TGTGCCAGCAGCCCCTTGGGGGGGGACTACAATGAGCAGTTCTTC
v_call: TRBV27
d_call: TRBD2
cdr3_length: 15
j_call: TRBJ2-1
clone_size: once

cdr3_aa: CASSLGLRFYEQYF
cdr3_nt: TGTGCCAGCAGCTTAGGACTACGTTTCTACGAGCAGTACTTC
v_call: TRBV7-2
d_call: .
cdr3_length: 14
j_call: TRBJ2-7
clone_size: .

cdr3_aa: CAWTQGSGANVLTF
cdr3_nt: TGTGCCTGGACCCAAGGCTCTGGGGCCAACGTCCTGACTTTC
v_call: TRBV30
d_call: .
cdr3_length: 14
j_call: TRBJ2-6
clone_size: once

cdr3_aa: CASTAGTEQYF
cdr3_nt: TGTGCCAGCACCGCCGGGACAGAGCAGTACTTC
v_call: TRBV28
d_call: .
cdr3_length: 11
j_call: TRBJ2-7
clone_size: .

cdr3_aa: CATSRLWTSGRGDEQFF
cdr3_nt: TGTGCCACCAGCAGATTATGGACTAGCGGGAGGGGGGATGAGCAGTTCTTC
v_call: TRBV15
d_call: TRBD2
cdr3_length: 17
j_call: TRBJ2-1
clone_size: .

cdr3_aa: CASSQDRSSYEQYF
cdr3_nt: TGCGCCAGCAGCCAAGACCGGAGCTCCTACGAGCAGTACTTC
v_call: TRBV4-3
d_call: .
cdr3_length: 14
j_call: TRBJ2-7
clone_size: .